This T cell receptor beta chain was sequenced during a study of identical twins. From germline, CDR1 is KGHSH and CDR2 LQKENI. The germline V and J ends were trimmed by 4 bases and 3 bases, with 16 bases remaining between them. This CDR3 is 15 amino acids long. TCRdb redid the calling of the 5' RACE reads with MiXCR, one entry per CDR3 protein. The sample records hundreds of thousands of distinct CDR3 sequences, about 7.1% being singletons. In addition, the sample was reused for a study of yellow fever vaccine responses in identical twins. As that study records: Vaccine-induced T cell responses in twins were reportedly observed to appear partly convergent, partly personalized.

Sequencing used PBMCs. The rearrangement joins TRBV18 to TRBJ2-7, with a possible D match to TRBD1 (8 bases). The TCR originated in a woman between 18 and 29 years old in good health. This CDR3 is CASSQQGGDIYEQYF. CDR3 DNA: TGTGCCAGCTCACAACAGGGGGGGGATATCTACGAGCAGTACTTC. Full variable domain (remainder filled in from reference TRBV18 and TRBJ2-7): NAGVMQNPRHLVRRRGQEARLRCSPMKGHSHVYWYRQLPEEGLKFMVYLQKENIIDESGMPKERFSAEFPKEGPSILRIQQVVRGDSAAYFCASSQQGGDIYEQYFGPGTRLTVT.